A selection of T cell receptor beta chains follows, all from one sample in a study of CD8 T cells in ankylosing spondylitis. TCRdb processed the 5' RACE reads anew with MiXCR; each CDR3 protein has one entry. The table records about 130,000 distinct CDR3 sequences, roughly an eighth of them present only once. Sequencing used blood, either unsorted or a sorted T cell fraction (not recorded which). These receptors were taken from a female donor with ankylosing spondylitis or in good health (not recorded which). Each CDR3 is given with its conserved first and last residue. A D gene is named only where the DNA matches it firmly. Clone size is shown for a subset of rows, as once, few, many or a class of expanded clone.

d_call	clone_size	v_call	j_call	cdr3_aa	cdr3_nt
.	many	TRBV10-3	TRBJ2-5	CAISEVREETQYF	TGTGCCATCAGTGAAGTCAGGGAAGAGACCCAGTACTTC
TRBD2	many	TRBV7-6	TRBJ2-1	CASSLVGTSVYNEQFF	TGTGCCAGCAGCTTAGTTGGGACTAGCGTCTACAATGAGCAGTTCTTC
TRBD2	many	TRBV4-1	TRBJ2-7	CASSQVAGVDEQYF	TGCGCCAGCAGCCAAGTGGCGGGAGTGGACGAGCAGTACTTC
TRBD2	.	TRBV27	TRBJ2-7	CASSPGTSGMSYEQYF	TGTGCCAGCAGTCCGGGGACTAGCGGGATGTCCTACGAGCAGTACTTC
TRBD2	many	TRBV29-1	TRBJ2-1	CSVDHRSGRNEQFF	TGCAGCGTTGACCACCGGAGCGGGAGGAATGAGCAGTTCTTC
.	.	TRBV10-3	TRBJ1-2	CAIRSDSTAPNYGYTF	TGTGCCATCAGGTCGGACAGCACCGCGCCTAACTATGGCTACACCTTC
TRBD1	.	TRBV7-2	TRBJ2-3	CASSARPGQGRDTQYF	TGTGCCAGCAGCGCCCGGCCGGGACAGGGACGGGATACGCAGTATTTT
.	many	TRBV20-1	TRBJ2-7	CTTGPSYEQYF	TGCACCACGGGACCCTCCTACGAGCAGTACTTC
.	many	TRBV10-3	TRBJ1-5	CAISEPGTGQPQHF	TGTGCCATCAGTGAACCCGGGACCGGACAGCCCCAGCATTTT
TRBD1	.	TRBV9	TRBJ1-1	CASSAPPGQGNTEAFF	TGTGCCAGCAGCGCGCCCCCGGGACAGGGGAACACTGAAGCTTTCTTT
TRBD2	many	TRBV10-3	TRBJ2-5	CAISTSGRAAAQYF	TGTGCCATCTCTACTAGCGGGAGGGCGGCGGCCCAGTACTTC
.	few	TRBV14	TRBJ1-1	CASNRLLGTEAFF	TGTGCCAGCAACAGACTGTTGGGGACTGAAGCTTTCTTT
.	.	TRBV5-1	TRBJ2-2	CASMDFTNTGELFF	TGCGCCAGCATGGACTTCACGAACACCGGGGAGCTGTTTTTT
.	few	TRBV28	TRBJ2-7	CASSLADKSSYEQYF	TGTGCCAGCAGTCTAGCAGACAAGAGCTCCTACGAGCAGTACTTC
TRBD1	few	TRBV10-3	TRBJ2-2	CAISEGQGNTGELFF	TGTGCCATCAGTGAGGGACAGGGGAACACCGGGGAGCTGTTTTTT
.	.	TRBV28	TRBJ1-2	CASSLSSRGITF	TGTGCCAGCAGTTTAAGCTCCAGGGGAATCACCTTC
TRBD2	.	TRBV11-3	TRBJ2-1	CASSLGAGDREQFF	TGTGCCAGCAGCTTAGGTGCGGGAGATCGTGAGCAGTTCTTC
.	few	TRBV4-2	TRBJ2-6	CASSQDEWGRGANGLTF	TGTGCCAGCAGCCAAGATGAGTGGGGCAGGGGGGCCAACGGCCTGACTTTC
.	.	TRBV4-1	TRBJ1-5	CASSQDVGGGNQPQHF	TGCGCCAGCAGCCAAGATGTGGGAGGCGGCAATCAGCCCCAGCATTTT
TRBD2	.	TRBV20-1	TRBJ2-1	CSASTSGSYNEQFF	TGCAGTGCGTCTACTAGCGGCTCCTACAATGAGCAGTTCTTC
.	once	TRBV11-2	TRBJ2-1	CASSSRDRGFGLAGSNEQFF	TGTGCCAGCAGCTCCCGGGACAGGGGTTTCGGACTAGCGGGTTCCAATGAGCAGTTCTTC
TRBD2	.	TRBV3-1	TRBJ2-1	CASSQDSLAGGPNEQFF	TGTGCCAGCAGCCAAGATTCTCTAGCGGGGGGGCCCAATGAGCAGTTCTTC
TRBD2	.	TRBV3-1	TRBJ2-5	CASSRKRGGTVGETQYF	TGTGCCAGCAGCCGGAAACGGGGGGGGACGGTAGGGGAGACCCAGTACTTC
TRBD1	.	TRBV28	TRBJ2-6	CASRRNRGVFGANVLTF	TGTGCCAGCAGGCGGAACAGGGGGGTTTTCGGGGCCAACGTCCTGACTTTC
TRBD2	many	TRBV10-2	TRBJ2-2	CASSESGLAGVGELFF	TGCGCCAGCAGTGAGTCGGGACTAGCGGGAGTCGGGGAGCTGTTTTTT
TRBD1	few	TRBV11-2	TRBJ2-1	CASSTQPGQGSNEQFF	TGTGCCAGCAGCACCCAACCGGGACAGGGGTCCAATGAGCAGTTCTTC
TRBD1	.	TRBV20-1	TRBJ1-1	CSASSGQGVNEAFF	TGCAGTGCCTCTTCGGGACAGGGTGTTAATGAAGCTTTCTTT
.	few	TRBV2	TRBJ2-3	CASSDNGLSTDTQYF	TGTGCCAGCAGTGATAATGGTCTTAGCACAGATACGCAGTATTTT
.	many	TRBV5-1	TRBJ2-2	CASSFGRSNTGELFF	TGCGCCAGCAGCTTCGGCCGATCGAACACCGGGGAGCTGTTTTTT
.	many	TRBV10-3	TRBJ2-7	CAIRSGGSEREQYF	TGTGCCATCAGGAGTGGGGGGTCGGAGCGCGAGCAGTACTTC
TRBD1	many	TRBV5-1	TRBJ2-7	CASSHPGQGPLQSYEQYF	TGCGCCAGCAGCCATCCGGGACAGGGGCCCCTCCAGAGCTACGAGCAGTACTTC
.	many	TRBV5-6	TRBJ2-1	CASTLGGRPYNEQFF	TGTGCCAGCACCCTAGGGGGGCGGCCCTACAATGAGCAGTTCTTC
.	many	TRBV10-3	TRBJ2-7	CAISPTSIAVYEQYF	TGTGCCATCAGCCCCACGTCGATAGCGGTGTACGAGCAGTACTTC
.	.	TRBV6-1	TRBJ2-3	CASSEGRDSGTQYF	TGTGCCAGCAGTGAAGGGAGGGATAGCGGTACGCAGTATTTT
.	.	TRBV7-7	TRBJ2-3	CASSGVGQGDTQYF	TGTGCTAGCAGCGGAGTGGGACAAGGGGATACGCAGTATTTT
TRBD1	many	TRBV7-9	TRBJ2-5	CASDSRDRGQETQYF	TGTGCCAGCGACTCCCGGGACAGGGGACAAGAGACCCAGTACTTC
.	.	TRBV28	TRBJ2-1	CASSPGLMYNEQFF	TGTGCCAGCTCCCCGGGACTGATGTACAATGAGCAGTTCTTC
TRBD1	many	TRBV5-1	TRBJ1-1	CASSLQGRLTEAFF	TGCGCCAGCAGCTTACAGGGGAGGTTAACTGAAGCTTTCTTT
.	many	TRBV4-1	TRBJ2-4	CASSQELRQEIQYF	TGCGCCAGCAGCCAAGAACTTCGCCAGGAAATTCAGTACTTC
.	many	TRBV7-6	TRBJ1-3	CASSLGSGTGNTIYF	TGTGCCAGCAGCTTAGGGTCAGGGACTGGAAACACCATATATTTT
.	many	TRBV3-1	TRBJ1-5	CASSPRGSSGNQPQHF	TGTGCCAGCAGCCCCCGTGGCAGCTCCGGCAATCAGCCCCAGCATTTT
TRBD2	.	TRBV20-1	TRBJ2-1	CSASGTSEGGRFF	TGCAGTGCAAGCGGGACTAGCGAGGGAGGTCGGTTCTTC
.	few	TRBV7-2	TRBJ1-2	CASSPGPEVYGYTF	TGTGCCAGCAGCCCTGGCCCGGAAGTCTATGGCTACACCTTC
.	many	TRBV4-2	TRBJ1-5	CASSQDYDSNQPQHF	TGTGCCAGCAGCCAAGACTATGATAGCAATCAGCCCCAGCATTTT
.	many	TRBV6-1	TRBJ1-1	CASSEGVGYYEAFF	TGTGCCAGCAGTGAAGGTGTGGGATATTATGAAGCTTTCTTT